The 13 T cell receptor beta chains presented below share a single source sample, sequenced in a study of blood T cell repertoires in COVID-19. The data were produced by immunoSEQ multiplex PCR, yet TCRdb's version contains in-frame clones alone and is incomplete. Of over 100,000 clones listed, 80% to 85% are singletons. The sample taken for sequencing was peripheral blood. These TCRs come from a woman aged 70-85 years with acute or convalescent COVID-19.

CDR3 amino acids: CASSPYEGPYEQYF. DNA for the CDR3: TGCGCCAGCAGCCCCTATGAGGGTCCCTACGAGCAGTACTTC. The gene calls are TRBV4-1 and TRBJ2-7, with D possibly being TRBD2 (5 bases). Germline CDR1 MGHRA, CDR2 YSYEKL. The CDR3 extends over 14 amino acids. Trimming stripped 4 bases from V and 2 bases from J, with 12 bases between.

The V call is TRBV9, the J call TRBJ2-1, with D perhaps matching TRBD1 (6 bases). CDR1 and CDR2 (germline): SGDLS, YYNGEE. Trimming removed 3 bases at V and 9 bases at J, with 19 bases between. CDR3 length: 15 residues. The CDR3 DNA reads as TGTGCCAGCAGCGGGGTCGTCGCAGGGGCTGTTGAGCAGTTCTTC. Translating it yields CASSGVVAGAVEQFF.

V and J are TRBV5-1 and TRBJ1-4; tentative D call: TRBD1 (5 bases). There are 14 residues in the CDR3. Trimming pared 3 bases from V and 8 bases from J, leaving 14 bases between. The germline V gene has CDR1 SGHRS and CDR2 YFSETQ. The chain's CDR3 is CASSYRGRSEKLFF. CDR3 nucleotides: TGCGCCAGCAGCTATAGGGGTCGGAGCGAAAAACTGTTTTTT.

The chain combines TRBV21-1 with TRBJ2-3; no check of the table's D call, TRBD2, against the DNA was made. TRBV21-1 is a pseudogene locus. The CDR3 loop spans 16 amino acids. The CDR3 loop is CASTLTLGGSTDTQYF. As DNA, the CDR3 is TGTGCCAGCACCCTTACCCTGGGGGGGAGCACAGATACGCAGTATTTT.

J is TRBJ1-1 and V is TRBV30; 9 nucleotides line up with TRBD1. With 2 bases clipped from V and 5 bases from J, the junction kept 9 bases outside the gene matches. Germline V CDR1 and CDR2: GTSNPN, SVGIG (reference sequence). This CDR3 is 15 amino acids long. CDR3 in DNA: TGTGCCTGGAGTACCCGGACAGGGGTGGGAACTGAAGCTTTCTTT. Its protein product is CAWSTRTGVGTEAFF. Using reference TRBV30 and TRBJ1-1 for the parts outside the CDR3, the full variable domain is SQTIHQWPATLVQPVGSPLSLECTVEGTSNPNLYWYRQAAGRGLQLLFYSVGIGQISSEVPQNLSASRPQDRQFILSSKKLLLSDSGFYLCAWSTRTGVGTEAFFGQGTRLTVV.

The V call is TRBV7-3, the J call TRBJ2-1; TRBD2 matches 8 bases. J lost 6 bases, V lost 1 base, and 20 bases had no gene match. The CDR3 covers 20 residues. Germline CDR1 is SGHTA and CDR2 is FQGTGA. The CDR3 here is CASSLIPTPGTRDKINEQFF. Here the CDR3 DNA reads TGTGCCAGCAGCTTAATACCGACCCCCGGGACTAGGGATAAGATCAATGAGCAGTTCTTC.

The chain uses TRBV10-3 and TRBJ2-7, with D perhaps matching TRBD2 (5 bases). The CDR3 is 16 residues long. Trimming shortened V by 2 bases and J by 6 bases, and 20 bases separated the two germline ends. Germline V CDR1 and CDR2: ENHRY, SYGVKD. CDR3 sequence: CAISETVVGVRPEQYF. The CDR3 DNA is TGTGCCATCAGTGAGACAGTGGTGGGAGTGCGGCCCGAGCAGTACTTC.

J is TRBJ2-5 and V is TRBV28, with 7 bases aligning to TRBD2. The germline V gene encodes CDR1 MDHEN and CDR2 SYDVKM. This CDR3 spans 14 amino acids. V shed 3 bases, J shed 2 bases, and the junction held 3 bases outside the gene matches. In DNA, the CDR3 is TGTGCCAGCAGTTTTGCTAGCGGTCAAGAGACCCAGTACTTC. Its translation: CASSFASGQETQYF.

The chain links TRBV2 to TRBJ1-2, with D unclear. Germline CDR1 SNHLY, CDR2 FYNNEI. There are 12 residues in the CDR3. Trimming took 3 bases from V and 2 from J, leaving 4 bases between them. The CDR3 region has the DNA TGTGCCAGCAGTGAGAGCAACTATGGCTACACCTTC. This sequence encodes CASSESNYGYTF.

The chain has TRBV2 and TRBJ1-5; D may be TRBD1 (6 bases). The germline CDR1 and CDR2 sequences are SNHLY and FYNNEI. This CDR3 spans 14 amino acids. The V end was cut by 5 bases, the J end by 3 bases, with 11 bases between. This CDR3 reads CASSTGRVNQPQHF. The DNA for the CDR3 is TGTGCCAGCAGTACAGGGAGGGTCAATCAGCCCCAGCATTTT.

V usage is TRBV5-1 and J usage is TRBJ2-5; D is uncertain. The V gene lost 7 bases and the J gene lost 5 bases, with 9 bases spanning the gap. The germline gives CDR1 SGHRS, CDR2 YFSETQ. The CDR3 sequence is 11 residues long. The CDR3 is CASSFEETQYF. The CDR3 DNA follows: TGCGCCAGCTCTTTTGAGGAGACCCAGTACTTC.

V gene TRBV9 combines with J gene TRBJ2-2; 7 nucleotides align to TRBD2. With 3 bases clipped from V and 6 bases from J, the junction kept 2 bases outside the gene matches. Germline V lookup: CDR1 SGDLS, CDR2 YYNGEE. The CDR3 consists of 13 residues. The chain's CDR3 is CASSDRGAGELFF. CDR3 in DNA: TGTGCCAGCAGCGACCGGGGGGCCGGGGAGCTGTTTTTT.

V usage is TRBV7-3 and J usage is TRBJ2-5, with 8 bases fitting TRBD2. In germline, CDR1 is SGHTA, CDR2 FQGTGA. Trimming removed 5 bases from V and 5 bases from J; junction bases left unmatched: 10. This CDR3 is 15 amino acids long. The CDR3 DNA follows: TGTGCCAGCAGCGCCTCCGGGACTAGAGAGGAGACCCAGTACTTC. Translated: CASSASGTREETQYF. The full variable domain, its missing parts supplied by reference TRBV7-3 and TRBJ2-5, is GAGVSQTPSNKVTEKGKYVELRCDPISGHTALYWYRQSLGQGPEFLIYFQGTGAADDSGLPNDRFFAVRPEGSVSTLKIQRTERGDSAVYLCASSASGTREETQYFGPGTRLLVL.